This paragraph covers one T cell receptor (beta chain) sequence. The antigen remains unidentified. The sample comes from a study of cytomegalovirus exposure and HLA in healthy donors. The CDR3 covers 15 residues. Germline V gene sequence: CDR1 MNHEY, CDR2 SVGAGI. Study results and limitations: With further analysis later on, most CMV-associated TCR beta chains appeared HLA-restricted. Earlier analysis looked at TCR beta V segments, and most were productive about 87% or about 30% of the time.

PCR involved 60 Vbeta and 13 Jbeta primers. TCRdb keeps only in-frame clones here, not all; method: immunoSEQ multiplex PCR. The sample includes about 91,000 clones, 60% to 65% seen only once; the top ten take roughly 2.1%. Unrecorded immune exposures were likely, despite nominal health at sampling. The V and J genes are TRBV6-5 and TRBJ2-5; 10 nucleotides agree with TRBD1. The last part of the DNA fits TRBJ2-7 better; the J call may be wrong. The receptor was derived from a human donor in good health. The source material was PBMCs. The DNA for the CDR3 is TGTGCCAGCAGCCAAACCCGGGACAGGGGATACGAGCAGTACTTC. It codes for CASSQTRDRGYEQYF.